This T cell receptor beta chain was captured in a study of T cells in Graves' hyperthyroidism and ophthalmopathy (dated by TCRdb to the late 2010s). For the wider study: Peripheral blood samples were taken at initial diagnosis, before any treatment was given. TCR V-J signatures able to tell the groups apart were searched for in a discovery cohort of more than 90 patients, of whom more than 40 had Graves' ophthalmopathy and about 55 had stable Graves' hyperthyroidism. Prospective prediction of ophthalmopathy was tested in an independent validation cohort of about 19 hyperthyroidism patients and around 16 patients who later progressed to ophthalmopathy. The approximately 100 discovery patients were divided at random into training and test sets in a 7:3 ratio. In six Graves' hyperthyroidism patients, the study also compared T-cell repertoires from thyroid tissue with T-cell repertoires from blood. Following sampling, methimazole starting at 30 mg daily was given to hyperthyroidism patients, and high-dose intravenous methylprednisolone was given to ophthalmopathy patients. The paper reports TCR Vbeta CDR3 sequencing of fewer than 150 peripheral blood samples: around 45 ophthalmopathy, roughly 80 hyperthyroidism and roughly 17 progressor patients. On the study overall, not on this receptor specifically: During validation, the model predicted progression to ophthalmopathy a median of about 5.9 months ahead of onset, with approximately 70% sensitivity and almost 75% specificity. Ophthalmopathy was separated from stable hyperthyroidism by a 13 V-J signature model, with about 88% sensitivity and just over 81% specificity obtained in cross-validation and 80%/75% obtained in testing. No statistical method was used to fix the sample size in advance, and group allocation was not hidden from the investigators. Blood samples also contained most of the expanded thyroid clonotypes (frequency above 0.001), which suggests that blood repertoires may reflect thyroid immune responses.

This clonotype was recorded many times. Its antigen is still unknown. Base-call qualities are not available, and no considerably larger clone is one nucleotide away. The CDR3 covers 17 residues, taking in both the cysteine and the phenylalanine. Left in the record is the CDR3 DNA by itself, 51 bases read in frame from the first base. According to the germline V gene (reference sequence), CDR1 reads MNHEY and CDR2 reads SMNVEV. The junction carries 20 bases between V and J, which are trimmed by 4 bases and 4 bases respectively. Graves' hyperthyroidism was defined as stable when no progression to ophthalmopathy occurred over 18 months of follow-up. The hyperthyroidism patients were between 18 and 65 years old and newly diagnosed, with a disease duration of less than 2 months. The study excluded patients with uncontrolled infections, other autoimmune diseases, pregnancy or lactation. Diagnoses were based on clinical symptoms, serum thyroxine and TRAb, thyroid ultrasound and orbital computed tomography. Ficoll-Paque density gradient centrifugation was used to isolate PBMCs from approximately 10 ml of fresh peripheral blood. Trizol reagent was used to extract total RNA, and RNA quality was then checked on an Agilent 2100 Bioanalyzer.

The TCR beta CDR3 regions were amplified from RNA transcripts. For the first round of RT-PCR on the TCR CDR3, the HTBI primer set was used together with the Qiagen OneStep RT-PCR kit. The libraries were constructed in a second round of multiplex PCR and then size-selected and purified. Paired-end sequencing of the libraries was performed with 100 bp reads on an Illumina HiSeq2000. The published analysis was carried out like this. SOAPnuke was used to process the raw data, removing reads that contained adapters or uncalled bases, had a mean Phred below 15, or lacked an exact match to the constant primer or identifier. COPE v1.2.5 was used to merge the high-quality paired reads, and each unique nucleotide sequence was defined as a clonotype. MiTCR v1.1 was used to align the clonotypes against IMGT TRBV, TRBD and TRBJ reference segments. The analysis included only V-J combinations with a frequency above 0.0001, which together covered 99% to 99.2% of the repertoires. The TCS score was defined as F50 (clonal expansion) divided by E x V (chaos), with BLOSUM62-based TCRdist calculated between CDR3 peptides within each V-J. Welch's t-statistics and random forest reduced approximately 520 V-J features to about 12, which were used in a naive Bayes classifier (R e1071). The raw public reads went through TCRdb reprocessing: fastp at Q25, MiXCR clone calling, in-frame beta chains kept. CDR3 protein duplicates are merged, each entry listing the most common genes and DNA. TCRdb's processing, not the study's, gives the V and J calls here. The sample profile shows more than 650,000 distinct CDR3 sequences; about 15% of them were found once. Of the sample, roughly 10% falls within the top ten clones.

Sequenced input: blood. The V and J segments used are TRBV27 and TRBJ1-5, with TRBD1 as a weak D call on 5 bases. The TCR sequence derives from a woman between 18 and 29 years old with Graves' hyperthyroidism. The CDR3 reads as follows: CASSSLGALTLNQPQHF. The DNA reads TGTGCCAGCAGTTCCCTCGGGGCGCTAACATTGAATCAGCCCCAGCATTTT.